The 10 T cell receptor beta chains listed next were all sequenced from one sample in a study of technical replicates of blood from several donors. The table came from immunoSEQ multiplex PCR; TCRdb's copy has only in-frame clones and leaves some out. This table has around 83,000 clones, 94% appearing once. Sequences were obtained from T cells isolated from PBMCs. The source is a human donor in good health.

The genes are TRBV7-9 and TRBJ1-2; the match to TRBD1 covers 7 bases. Germline-derived CDR1 and CDR2 are SEHNR and FQNEAQ (reference sequence). The ends lost 8 bases at V and 6 bases at J; junction bases unmatched: 9. The CDR3 length is 13 residues. The CDR3 nucleotides are TGTGCCAGCCGAAGGGACAGATCACATGGCTACACCTTC. Translating gives CASRRDRSHGYTF.

This chain joins TRBV14 and TRBJ2-7, with 8 positions matching TRBD1. Losses at the gene ends were 4 bases for V and 2 bases for J; bases not matched to a gene: 10. The CDR3 runs 16 residues. Germline V gives CDR1 SGHDN, CDR2 FVKESK. In DNA form, the CDR3 reads TGTGCCAGCAGCCGCCATACAGGGGGTATACCCTACGAGCAGTACTTC. The encoded protein is CASSRHTGGIPYEQYF.

This clone was seen only once. The J gene is TRBJ1-5, the V gene TRBV28; 12 bases match TRBD1. Germline V gives CDR1 MDHEN, CDR2 SYDVKM. The V segment lost 3 bases and the J segment 7 bases; nucleotides outside the gene matches: 16. The CDR3 runs to 19 residues. CDR3 amino acids: CASSFNLPGQGAFGQPQHF. CDR3 bases: TGTGCCAGCAGTTTCAATTTACCGGGACAGGGGGCGTTCGGGCAGCCCCAGCATTTT.

V usage is TRBV5-4 and J usage is TRBJ1-2, with 9 bases fitting TRBD1. Trimming at V came to 3 bases and at J to 2 bases, leaving 5 bases not matched to a gene. The CDR3 covers 15 residues. Per the germline V gene, CDR1 is SGHNT and CDR2 is YYREEE (reference sequence). CDR3 nucleotides: TGTGCCAGCAGCTCCCGAGGGACAGGGAACTATGGCTACACCTTC. It translates to CASSSRGTGNYGYTF. The whole variable domain, remainder taken from reference TRBV5-4 and TRBJ1-2, is ETGVTQSPTHLIKTRGQQVTLRCSSQSGHNTVSWYQQALGQGPQFIFQYYREEENGRGNFPPRFSGLQFPNYSSELNVNALELDDSALYLCASSSRGTGNYGYTFGSGTRLTVV.

V gene TRBV27 combines with J gene TRBJ2-1; 9 bases agree with TRBD2. This CDR3 contains 14 residues. The V gene's germline CDR1 is MNHEY and CDR2 SMNVEV (reference sequence). V was clipped by 3 bases and J by 13 bases; unmatched bases: 10. The CDR3 loop reads CASSFNPSGRPQFF. Here the CDR3 DNA reads TGTGCCAGCAGTTTTAATCCGAGCGGGAGGCCTCAGTTCTTC.

The V call is TRBV7-8, the J call TRBJ2-1, with TRBD2 identical over 8 bases. The germline gives CDR1 SGHVS, CDR2 FQNEAQ. The V and J ends lost 5 bases and 3 bases, in that order; junction bases with no gene match: 9. The CDR3 length is 16 residues. Here the CDR3 reads CASSPGGPPNYNEQFF. In DNA, the CDR3 is TGTGCCAGCAGCCCGGGAGGGCCCCCCAACTACAATGAGCAGTTCTTC.

The sample holds a few counts of this clone. V gene TRBV4-1 combines with J gene TRBJ1-5; D might be TRBD1 (5 bases). Germline CDR1 and CDR2: MGHRA and YSYEKL. The CDR3 contains 15 residues. V was clipped by 3 bases and J by 5 bases, with 14 bases between them. The CDR3 protein is CASSHQGLSHQPQHF. Here the CDR3 DNA reads TGCGCCAGCAGCCATCAGGGCCTGTCACATCAGCCCCAGCATTTT.

CDR3 in amino acids: CASSYNSGSTNEKLFF. The CDR3, as DNA: TGTGCCAGCAGCTACAATTCAGGGTCAACTAATGAAAAACTGTTTTTT. The chain is built from TRBV6-5 and TRBJ1-4, with D possibly being TRBD1 (5 bases). CDR1 is MNHEY and CDR2 is SVGAGI in the germline V gene. Trimming cost V 6 bases and J 0 bases, with 14 bases left between them. This CDR3 is 16 amino acids long.

The chain uses TRBV19 and TRBJ1-2; 8 nucleotides align to TRBD1. Germline loops: CDR1 LNHDA, CDR2 SQIVND (reference sequence). Trimming took 10 bases from V and 2 from J; bases not matched to a gene: 12. The CDR3 is 15 residues long. Here the CDR3 reads CATTTQGARNYGYTF. The CDR3 DNA follows: TGTGCCACCACGACCCAGGGGGCGCGGAACTATGGCTACACCTTC.

This chain uses TRBV6-5 with TRBJ2-7; maybe TRBD2 (7 bases). Germline CDR1 MNHEY, CDR2 SVGAGI. V dropped 8 bases and J dropped 3 bases, with 14 bases sitting between them. This CDR3 has 13 amino acids. CDR3 in amino acids: CASGWGGLYEQYF. The DNA for the CDR3 is TGTGCCAGCGGGTGGGGGGGCCTCTACGAGCAGTACTTC.